The rows below give T cell receptor beta chains drawn from one sample of a study of cytomegalovirus exposure and HLA in healthy donors. Only in-frame clones appear in the TCRdb table, and some are missing; sequencing was by immunoSEQ multiplex PCR. This sample yields roughly 150,000 clones, of which roughly 80% are seen a single time; about 2.9% belongs to the top ten. Sequenced material: PBMCs. Receptor source: a man aged 40-55 years in good health and CMV-seronegative. Each CDR3 is given with its conserved first and last residue. Fields, in order: J gene, D gene, clone size, V gene, CDR3 DNA, CDR3 protein. The D gene is left open where the match is weak. Clone size is given for some rows only: seen once, a few or many times, or a class if the clone is expanded.

TRBJ2-3,TRBD1,few,TRBV30,TGTGCCTGGAGTGCAACTTCCGGGACAGGGTCCCGCATACGATTGTCAGATACGCAGTATTTT,CAWSATSGTGSRIRLSDTQYF
TRBJ2-7,TRBD1,many,TRBV7-9,TGTGCCAGCAGCTTAGCCGGGGACAGGGACTACGAGCAGTACTTC,CASSLAGDRDYEQYF
TRBJ2-3,.,few,TRBV7-8,TGTGCCAGCAGCCCCCCCGTAGCGAGGGCAGATACGCAGTATTTT,CASSPPVARADTQYF
TRBJ2-7,.,.,TRBV6-1,TGTGCCAGCAGTGCCGCGGCGGGGGCATTCTCCTACGAGCAGTACTTC,CASSAAAGAFSYEQYF
TRBJ2-7,TRBD1,.,TRBV7-9,TGTGCCAGCAGCCTAGCACAGGGGACAACCACCTACGAGCAGTACTTC,CASSLAQGTTTYEQYF
TRBJ1-1,.,.,TRBV11-2,TGTGCCAGCAGCTTAGACGGCACTGAAGCTTTCTTT,CASSLDGTEAFF
TRBJ2-3,TRBD1,.,TRBV11-2,TGTGCCAGCAGCCGTGTCGGGACAGGCACAGATACGCAGTATTTT,CASSRVGTGTDTQYF
TRBJ1-6,.,.,TRBV6-5,TGTGCCAGCAGTTCGGGGGATATGGGTTCACCCCTCCACTTT,CASSSGDMGSPLHF
TRBJ1-2,.,.,TRBV7-3,TGTGCCAGCACAGGGGCCGGCTATGGCTACACCTTC,CASTGAGYGYTF
TRBJ2-5,TRBD1,.,TRBV7-2,TGTGCCAGCAGCTCCAGACAGGGGAAGCAGACCCAGTACTTC,CASSSRQGKQTQYF
TRBJ2-1,TRBD2,.,TRBV30,TGTGCCTGGAGTCGGAAAGGACTAGCGGGCGGTGAGCAGTTCTTC,CAWSRKGLAGGEQFF
TRBJ2-1,.,.,TRBV7-9,TGTGCCAGCAGCCAAGTCCCTAACCCCGCCTACAATGAGCAGTTCTTC,CASSQVPNPAYNEQFF
TRBJ2-3,.,.,TRBV4-3,TGCGCCAGCAGCCAAGAGGGGGCGGGGAGACAGGGCACGCAGTATTTT,CASSQEGAGRQGTQYF
TRBJ1-1,TRBD1,.,TRBV5-1,TGCGCCAGCAGCTTGGGGACAGGGACTGAAGCTTTCTTT,CASSLGTGTEAFF
TRBJ1-2,.,.,TRBV6-1,TGTGCCAGCAGTGAAGGGGGAGCCTCGGGGTATGGCTACACCTTC,CASSEGGASGYGYTF
TRBJ1-2,TRBD1,.,TRBV6-5,TGTGCCAGCAGGACCCCAAGGAGGGGGCATGGTGGCTACACCTTC,CASRTPRRGHGGYTF
TRBJ2-7,.,.,TRBV5-4,TGTGCCAGCAGCTCTTTTGAGCTAAAAACAGGCCCTGGGTCCTACGAGCAGTACTTC,CASSSFELKTGPGSYEQYF
TRBJ1-2,TRBD1,.,TRBV28,TGTGCCAGCAGTTCGACAGGGTACTATGGCTACACCTTC,CASSSTGYYGYTF
TRBJ2-7,TRBD2,.,TRBV29-1,TGCAGCGTTGGTACGGGACTAGCGGGAGGGGCCCGCGAGCAGTACTTC,CSVGTGLAGGAREQYF
TRBJ1-1,.,few,TRBV5-5,TGTGCCAGCAGCTTGGGGGTGAGCGACACTGAAGCTTTCTTT,CASSLGVSDTEAFF
TRBJ2-7,.,once,TRBV7-2,TGTGCCAGCAGCCCCAATGCCCTTGGCGGAGCCTCCTACGAGCAGTACTTC,CASSPNALGGASYEQYF
TRBJ1-1,.,.,TRBV13,TGTGCCAGCAGCGGAGCAACAGGGACGACTGAAGCTTTCTTT,CASSGATGTTEAFF